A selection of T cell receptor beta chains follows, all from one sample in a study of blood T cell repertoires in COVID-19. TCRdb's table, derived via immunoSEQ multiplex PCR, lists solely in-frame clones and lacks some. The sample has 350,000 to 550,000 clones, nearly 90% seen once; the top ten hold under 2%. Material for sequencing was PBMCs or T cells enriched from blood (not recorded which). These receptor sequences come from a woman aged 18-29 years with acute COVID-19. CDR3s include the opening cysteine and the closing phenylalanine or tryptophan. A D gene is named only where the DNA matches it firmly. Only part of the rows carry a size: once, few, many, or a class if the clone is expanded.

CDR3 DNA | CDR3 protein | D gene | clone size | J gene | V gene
TGTGCCAGCAGCACGAAACGCAAGACTAGCGGGAGAGTGGTCTCCTACAATGAGCAGTTCTTC | CASSTKRKTSGRVVSYNEQFF | TRBD2 | - | TRBJ2-1 | TRBV7-9
TGTGCCAGCAGCTTAGCCCGACTAGCGGGATCCTACAATGAGCAGTTCTTC | CASSLARLAGSYNEQFF | TRBD2 | - | TRBJ2-1 | TRBV7-2
TGTGCCAGCAGTGACCCCGGGACAGGGGACTACGAGCAGTACTTC | CASSDPGTGDYEQYF | TRBD1 | - | TRBJ2-7 | TRBV28
TGTGCCAGCAGCCAAGCGCCCCACAGGCTGACGAACACTGAAGCTTTCTTT | CASSQAPHRLTNTEAFF | - | once | TRBJ1-1 | TRBV14
TGTGCCACTACGCAGGGGTATACCTACAATGAGCAGTTCTTC | CATTQGYTYNEQFF | - | - | TRBJ2-1 | TRBV19
TGTGCCAGCAGCTTCGGGGTTTGGGAATACACTGAAGCTTTCTTT | CASSFGVWEYTEAFF | - | - | TRBJ1-1 | TRBV28
TGTGCCAGCACCCGCGGCGGGGGCGGCCCTAATGAAAAACTGTTTTTT | CASTRGGGGPNEKLFF | - | - | TRBJ1-4 | TRBV6-6
TGCGCCAGCAGCTTGGATAAAAGGACTAGCGGGAAATATGAGCAGTTCTTC | CASSLDKRTSGKYEQFF | TRBD2 | - | TRBJ2-1 | TRBV5-1
TGCAGTGCTCAGGGGGCTCGGGAGCTGTTTTTT | CSAQGARELFF | TRBD1 | - | TRBJ2-2 | TRBV20-1
TGTGCCAGCAGCCCCCTGGCCCACTATGGCTACACCTTC | CASSPLAHYGYTF | - | - | TRBJ1-2 | TRBV11-2
TGTGCCAGCAGTCAGGGGACTAGCGGGGGGAATGAGCAGTTCTTC | CASSQGTSGGNEQFF | TRBD2 | - | TRBJ2-1 | TRBV7-3
TGTGCCAGCAGCTCCCGGGAGCGGGTAGCCGCAGATACGCAGTATTTT | CASSSRERVAADTQYF | - | few | TRBJ2-3 | TRBV11-2
TGTGCCAGCAGTCAAGACGGGGTCTATGGCTACACCTTC | CASSQDGVYGYTF | - | - | TRBJ1-2 | TRBV7-9
TGTGCCAGCAAGGGGAGGGGAGAGAATCAGCCCCAGCATTTT | CASKGRGENQPQHF | - | - | TRBJ1-5 | TRBV2